The subject of this entry is one TCR beta chain. Its matching antigen is unknown. Germline-derived CDR1 and CDR2 are MNHEY and SMNVEV (reference sequence). CDR3 length: 15 residues. Trimming shortened V by 2 bases and J by 7 bases, and 15 bases separated the two germline ends. These data belong to a study of post-analysis software for immune sequencing data. Study in general: Progressive-relapsing, secondary progressive and relapsing-remitting multiple sclerosis were among the disease courses included.

Prepared libraries of TCR beta cDNA carried unique molecular identifiers. Each batch of roughly 0.9 to 10 million T cells produced some 450,000 cDNA molecules. TCRdb used MiXCR to reprocess the PCR reads, holding one entry per CDR3 protein. The sample contains around 710,000 distinct CDR3 sequences, about 45% of which appear only once. Whole-study findings and limits: TRBV5-6, TRBV5-1 and TRBV20-1 belonged to a set of a handful of TRBV segments that were more frequent in patients than controls. Strong co-clustering by F measure linked samples that shared a preparation batch. The normalized Chao1 diversity of multiple sclerosis patients was significantly lower than that of controls.

The chain links TRBV27 to TRBJ2-1; D is perhaps TRBD1 or TRBD2 (6 bases each). Sequencing was performed on blood. This sequence originates from a girl between 10 and 17 years old with multiple sclerosis. The CDR3 loop is CASSLIGGQGNEQFF. Here the CDR3 DNA reads TGTGCCAGCAGTTTAATTGGGGGGCAAGGGAATGAGCAGTTCTTC.